This TCR beta chain comes out of a study of blood T cell repertoires in COVID-19. Study at large: The samples span acute and convalescent COVID-19 from the United States, Italy and Spain. From T cells, B-cell-depleted T cells, or PBMCs came the material, which was cDNA or gDNA.

Only a few counts were recorded for this clone. Source study methods: For nucleated cells, counts were estimated from reference gene primer amplification. Method: immunoSEQ multiplex PCR; TCRdb's copy keeps in-frame clones and lacks some. The V and J calls and clone size come from that table; D and trimming were worked out from the DNA. The sample has roughly 100,000 clones, 90% to 95% seen once. V shed 1 base and J 2 bases; nucleotides not matched to a gene: 6. CDR3 length: 15 residues. The germline gives CDR1 GTSNPN, CDR2 SVGIG (reference sequence). Material for sequencing was peripheral blood. The rearrangement links TRBV30 to TRBJ2-3, with 7 bases aligning to TRBD1. The clonotype comes from a human donor in a cohort sampled during active COVID-19. The CDR3 bases are TGTGCCTGGAGTGGGACAGGCACACACACAGATACGCAGTATTTT. Protein product: CAWSGTGTHTDTQYF.